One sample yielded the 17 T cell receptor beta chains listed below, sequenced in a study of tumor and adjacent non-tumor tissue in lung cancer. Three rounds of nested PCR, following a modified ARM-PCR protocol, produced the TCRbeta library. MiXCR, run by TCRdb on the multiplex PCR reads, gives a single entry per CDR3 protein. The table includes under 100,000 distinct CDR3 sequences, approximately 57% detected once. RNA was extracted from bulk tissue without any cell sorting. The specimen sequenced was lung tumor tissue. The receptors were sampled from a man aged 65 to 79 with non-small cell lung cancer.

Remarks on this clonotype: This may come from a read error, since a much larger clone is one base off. CDR3 in amino acids: CSVEGGGTTIYF. CDR3 in DNA: TGCAGCGTCGAGGGTGGGGGAACCACCATATATTTT. This chain links TRBV29-1 with TRBJ1-3; D perhaps matches TRBD1 (5 bases). Germline V gene lookup returns CDR1 SQVTM and CDR2 ANQGSEA. The CDR3 has 12 amino acids. The full variable domain, with the rest looked up from reference TRBV29-1 and TRBJ1-3, is SAVISQKPSRDICQRGTSLTIQCQVDSQVTMMFWYRQQPGQSLTLIATANQGSEATYESGFVIDKFPISRPNLTFSTLTVSNMSPEDSSIYLCSVEGGGTTIYFGEGSWLTVV.

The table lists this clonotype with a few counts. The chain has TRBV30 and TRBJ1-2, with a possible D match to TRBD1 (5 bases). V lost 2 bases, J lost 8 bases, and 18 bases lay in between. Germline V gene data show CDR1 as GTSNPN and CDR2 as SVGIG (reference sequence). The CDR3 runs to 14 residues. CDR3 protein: CAWSIPGGTVGYTF. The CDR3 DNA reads TGTGCCTGGAGTATTCCTGGAGGGACGGTCGGCTACACCTTC.

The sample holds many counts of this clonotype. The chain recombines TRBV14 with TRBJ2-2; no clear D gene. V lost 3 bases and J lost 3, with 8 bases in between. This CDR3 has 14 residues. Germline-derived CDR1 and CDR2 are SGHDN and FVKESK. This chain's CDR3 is CASSHESYTGELFF. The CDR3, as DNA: TGTGCCAGCAGCCATGAAAGTTACACCGGGGAGCTGTTTTTT.

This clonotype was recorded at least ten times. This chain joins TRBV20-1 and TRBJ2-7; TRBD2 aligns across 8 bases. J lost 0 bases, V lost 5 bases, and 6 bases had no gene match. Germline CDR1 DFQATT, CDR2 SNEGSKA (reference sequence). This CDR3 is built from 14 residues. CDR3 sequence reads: CSALAGGYSYEQYF. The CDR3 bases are TGCAGTGCTCTGGCGGGAGGATACTCCTACGAGCAGTACTTC.

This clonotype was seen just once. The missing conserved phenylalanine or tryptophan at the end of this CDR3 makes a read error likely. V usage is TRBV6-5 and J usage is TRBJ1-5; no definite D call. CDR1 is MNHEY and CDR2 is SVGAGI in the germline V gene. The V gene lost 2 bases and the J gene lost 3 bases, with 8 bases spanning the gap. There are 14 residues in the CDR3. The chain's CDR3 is CASSYNEFNQPQHS. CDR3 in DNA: TGTGCCAGCAGTTACAACGAATTCAATCAGCCCCAGCATTCT.

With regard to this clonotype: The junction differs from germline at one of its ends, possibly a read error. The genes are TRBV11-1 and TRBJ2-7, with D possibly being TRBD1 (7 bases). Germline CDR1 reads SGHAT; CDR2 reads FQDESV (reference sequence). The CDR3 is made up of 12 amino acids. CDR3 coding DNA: TGTACCAGCCGCGGGACAGCTTACGAGCAGTACTTC. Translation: CTSRGTAYEQYF. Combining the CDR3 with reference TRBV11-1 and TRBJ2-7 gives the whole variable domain EAEVAQSPRYKITEKSQAVAFWCDPISGHATLYWYRQILGQGPELLVQFQDESVVDDSQLPKDRFSAERLKGVDSTLKIQPAELGDSAMYLCTSRGTAYEQYFGPGTRLTVT.

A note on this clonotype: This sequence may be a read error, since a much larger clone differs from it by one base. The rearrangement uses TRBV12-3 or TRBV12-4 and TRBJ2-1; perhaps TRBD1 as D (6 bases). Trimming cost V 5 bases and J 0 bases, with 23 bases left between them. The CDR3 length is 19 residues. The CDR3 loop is CASSPSGIGGYSSYNEQFF. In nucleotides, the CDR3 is TGTGCCAGCAGTCCCTCCGGGATAGGGGGTTACAGCTCCTACAATGAGCAGTTCTTC.

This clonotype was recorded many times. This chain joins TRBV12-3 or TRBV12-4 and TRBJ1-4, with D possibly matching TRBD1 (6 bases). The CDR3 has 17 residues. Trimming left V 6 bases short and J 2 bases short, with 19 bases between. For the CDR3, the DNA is TGTGCCAGCAGACGTAACTACAGGGTGCACACTAATGAAAAACTGTTTTTT. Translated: CASRRNYRVHTNEKLFF.

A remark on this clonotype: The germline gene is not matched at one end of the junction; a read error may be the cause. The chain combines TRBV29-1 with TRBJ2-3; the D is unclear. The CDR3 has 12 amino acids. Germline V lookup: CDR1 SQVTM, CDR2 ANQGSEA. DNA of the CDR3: TGCAGCATTGAAGCAGTCACAGATACGCGGTATTTC. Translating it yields CSIEAVTDTRYF.

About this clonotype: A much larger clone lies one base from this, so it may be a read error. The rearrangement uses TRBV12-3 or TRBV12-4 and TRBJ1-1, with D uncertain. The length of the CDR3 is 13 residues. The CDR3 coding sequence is TGTGTCAGCAGTTTAGGCATGAACACTGAAGCTTTCTTT. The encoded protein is CVSSLGMNTEAFF.

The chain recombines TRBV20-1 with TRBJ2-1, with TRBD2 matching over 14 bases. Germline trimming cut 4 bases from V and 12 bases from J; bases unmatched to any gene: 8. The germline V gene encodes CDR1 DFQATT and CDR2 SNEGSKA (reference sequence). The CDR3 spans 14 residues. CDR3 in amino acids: CSATGTSGRGGQFF. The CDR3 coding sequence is TGCAGTGCTACAGGGACTAGCGGGAGAGGTGGGCAGTTCTTC.

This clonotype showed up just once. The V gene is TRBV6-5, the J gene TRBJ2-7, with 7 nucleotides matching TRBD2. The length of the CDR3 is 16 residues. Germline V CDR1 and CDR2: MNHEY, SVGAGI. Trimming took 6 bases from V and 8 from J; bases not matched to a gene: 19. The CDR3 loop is CASSPGGVGADVQQYF. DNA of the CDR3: TGTGCCAGCAGCCCGGGAGGAGTGGGAGCGGATGTGCAGCAGTACTTC.

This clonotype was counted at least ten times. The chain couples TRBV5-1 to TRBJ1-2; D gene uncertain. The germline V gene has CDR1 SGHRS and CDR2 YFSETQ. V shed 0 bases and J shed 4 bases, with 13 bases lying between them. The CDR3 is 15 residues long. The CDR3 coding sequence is TGCGCCAGCAGCTTGGGAGGGAAAGTCCTCTATGGCTACACCTTC. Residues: CASSLGGKVLYGYTF.

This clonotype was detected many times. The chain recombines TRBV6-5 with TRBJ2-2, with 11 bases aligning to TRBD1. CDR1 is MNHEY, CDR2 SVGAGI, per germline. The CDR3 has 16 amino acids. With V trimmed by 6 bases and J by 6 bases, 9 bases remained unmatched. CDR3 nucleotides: TGTGCCAGCAGACCTAAGGGACAGGGGGGCGCCGGGGAGCTGTTTTTT. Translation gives CASRPKGQGGAGELFF.

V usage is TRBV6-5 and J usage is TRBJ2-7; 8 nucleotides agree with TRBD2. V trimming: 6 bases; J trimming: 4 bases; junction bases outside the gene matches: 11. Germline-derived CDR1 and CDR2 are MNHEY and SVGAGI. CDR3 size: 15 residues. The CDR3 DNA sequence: TGTGCCAGCAGGCCCCGGGCTAGCGGGCTGTACGAGCAGTACTTC. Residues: CASRPRASGLYEQYF.

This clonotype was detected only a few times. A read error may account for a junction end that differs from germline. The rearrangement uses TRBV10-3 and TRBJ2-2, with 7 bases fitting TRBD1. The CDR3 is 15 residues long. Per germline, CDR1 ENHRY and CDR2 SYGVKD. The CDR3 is CAISVGTVNTEELFF. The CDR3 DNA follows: TGTGCCATCAGTGTCGGGACAGTGAACACCGAGGAGCTGTTTTTT.

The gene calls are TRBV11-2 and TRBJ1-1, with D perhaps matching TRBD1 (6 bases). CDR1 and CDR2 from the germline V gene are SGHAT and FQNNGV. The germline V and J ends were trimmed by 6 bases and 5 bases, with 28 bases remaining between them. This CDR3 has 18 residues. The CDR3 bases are TGTGCCAGCAGGGGGCATCATGGGACAATCTTAAGGGAGACTGAAGCTTTCTTT. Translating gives CASRGHHGTILRETEAFF.